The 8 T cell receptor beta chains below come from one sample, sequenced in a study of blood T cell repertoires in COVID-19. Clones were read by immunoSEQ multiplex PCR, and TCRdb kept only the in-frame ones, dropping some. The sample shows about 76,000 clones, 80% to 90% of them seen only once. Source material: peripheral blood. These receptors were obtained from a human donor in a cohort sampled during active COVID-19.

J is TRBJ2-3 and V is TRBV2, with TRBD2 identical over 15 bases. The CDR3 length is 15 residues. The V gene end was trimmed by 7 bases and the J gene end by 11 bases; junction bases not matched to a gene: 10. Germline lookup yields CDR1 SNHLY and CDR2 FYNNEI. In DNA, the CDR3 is TGTGCCAGCAATGGACTAGCGGGGGGGCCAATAATGCAGTATTTT. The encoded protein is CASNGLAGGPIMQYF.

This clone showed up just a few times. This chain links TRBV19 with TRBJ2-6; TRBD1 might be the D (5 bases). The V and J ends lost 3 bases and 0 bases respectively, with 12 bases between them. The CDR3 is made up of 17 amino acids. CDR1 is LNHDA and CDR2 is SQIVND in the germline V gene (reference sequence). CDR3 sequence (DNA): TGTGCCAGTAGTATTATATGGGGCGGCTCTGGGGCCAACGTCCTGACTTTC. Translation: CASSIIWGGSGANVLTF.

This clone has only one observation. The CDR3 region is CATQTGTSVFDEQFF. The CDR3 DNA sequence: TGTGCCACCCAGACCGGGACTAGCGTTTTCGATGAGCAGTTCTTC. The chain joins TRBV6-5 to TRBJ2-1; 10 nucleotides match TRBD2. This CDR3 region has 15 residues. Germline V lookup: CDR1 MNHEY, CDR2 SVGAGI. V was pared by 10 bases and J by 8 bases, with 14 bases of the junction left unmatched.

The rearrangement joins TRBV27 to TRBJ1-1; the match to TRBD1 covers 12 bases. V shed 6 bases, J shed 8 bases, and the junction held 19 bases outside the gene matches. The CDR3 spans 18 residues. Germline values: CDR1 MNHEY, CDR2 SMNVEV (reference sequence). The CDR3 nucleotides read TGTGCCAGCAGCAAGGTCCCGGGACAGGGGGCGAGGGTAAGGGAAGCTTTCTTT. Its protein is CASSKVPGQGARVREAFF.

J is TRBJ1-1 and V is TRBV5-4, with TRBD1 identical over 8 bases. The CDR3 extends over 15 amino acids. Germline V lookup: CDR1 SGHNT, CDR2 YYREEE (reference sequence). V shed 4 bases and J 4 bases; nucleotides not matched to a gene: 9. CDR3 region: CASSGDRLRGTEAFF. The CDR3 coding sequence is TGTGCCAGCAGCGGGGACAGGCTGCGGGGCACTGAAGCTTTCTTT.

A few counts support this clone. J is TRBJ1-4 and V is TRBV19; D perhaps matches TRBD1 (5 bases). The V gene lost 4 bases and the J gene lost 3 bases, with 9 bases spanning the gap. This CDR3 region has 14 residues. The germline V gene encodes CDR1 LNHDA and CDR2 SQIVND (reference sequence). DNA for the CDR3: TGTGCCAGTAGTAAATGGGGCCCTAATGAAAAACTGTTTTTT. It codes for CASSKWGPNEKLFF.

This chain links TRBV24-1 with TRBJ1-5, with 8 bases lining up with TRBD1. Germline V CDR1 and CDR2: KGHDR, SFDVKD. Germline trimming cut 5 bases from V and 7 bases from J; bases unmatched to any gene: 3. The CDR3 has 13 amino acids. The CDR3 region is CATSVQGEQPQHF. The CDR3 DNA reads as TGTGCCACCAGTGTACAGGGGGAACAGCCCCAGCATTTT.

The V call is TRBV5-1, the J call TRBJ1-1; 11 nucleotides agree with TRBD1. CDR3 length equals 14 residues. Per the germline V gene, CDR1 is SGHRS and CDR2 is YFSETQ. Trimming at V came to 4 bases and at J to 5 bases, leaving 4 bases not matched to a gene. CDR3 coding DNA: TGCGCCAGCAGCGGGACAGGGGGTCTGACTGAAGCTTTCTTT. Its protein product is CASSGTGGLTEAFF.